These 21 T cell receptor beta chains share one sample of origin, sequenced in a study of cytomegalovirus exposure and HLA in healthy donors. With 60 Vbeta and 13 Jbeta primers, the PCR was carried out. Profiling relied on immunoSEQ multiplex PCR, and the TCRdb table lists in-frame clones only, not all of them. There are 60,000 to 75,000 clones in the sample; 65% to 90% occur only once, and about 10% lies in the top ten. Sequenced: PBMCs. The source of these receptors is a female donor in good health and CMV-seronegative.

The chain joins TRBV5-1 to TRBJ2-3; perhaps TRBD2 as D (5 bases). V was clipped by 2 bases and J by 4 bases, with 11 bases between them. CDR1 and CDR2 (germline): SGHRS, YFSETQ. This CDR3 has 14 residues. CDR3 nucleotide sequence: TGCGCCAGCAGCTTTGCACCAGCGGCAGATACGCAGTATTTT. Its protein product is CASSFAPAADTQYF.

The rearrangement uses TRBV15 and TRBJ2-7; 7 bases line up with TRBD1. V shed 0 bases and J 4 bases; nucleotides not matched to a gene: 9. The CDR3 has 16 residues. Germline lookup yields CDR1 LNHNV and CDR2 YYDKDF (reference sequence). CDR3 bases: TGTGCCACCAGCAGAGAAAGCCCGGGACAGCCATACGAGCAGTACTTC. This encodes CATSRESPGQPYEQYF.

The chain couples TRBV4-1 to TRBJ2-1; D is unclear. This CDR3 comprises 14 residues. CDR1 and CDR2 from the germline V gene are MGHRA and YSYEKL. V lost 1 base to trimming and J lost 4 bases, with 8 bases between them. For the CDR3, the DNA is TGCGCCAGCAGCCAAGGTCTAGAGTACAATGAGCAGTTCTTC. It translates to CASSQGLEYNEQFF.

The sample holds one count of this clone. The chain uses TRBV10-2 and TRBJ2-7; D is undetermined. There are 14 residues in the CDR3. The V end lost 7 bases, the J end lost 0 bases, and 13 bases lay between the germline ends. Germline-derived CDR1 and CDR2 are WSHSY and SAAADI. The CDR3 DNA reads as TGCGCCAGCATCATGGCTGCAGACTCCTACGAGCAGTACTTC. The encoded protein is CASIMAADSYEQYF.

This chain links TRBV6-5 with TRBJ2-7; 7 bases fit TRBD1. Losses at the gene ends were 6 bases for V and 7 bases for J; bases not matched to a gene: 9. Per germline, CDR1 MNHEY and CDR2 SVGAGI. CDR3 length equals 13 residues. The CDR3 protein is CASSLRQGTEQYF. The CDR3 coding sequence is TGTGCCAGCAGCCTTCGACAGGGAACGGAGCAGTACTTC.

The chain employs TRBV6-6 and TRBJ2-7, with a tentative D call TRBD2 (7 bases). V lost 6 bases and J lost 5, with 23 bases in between. This CDR3 spans 16 amino acids. CDR1 is MNHNY, CDR2 SVGAGI, per germline (reference sequence). CDR3 loop: CASSKLPGGESHEQYF. DNA for the CDR3: TGTGCCAGCAGCAAGCTCCCGGGGGGCGAGTCCCACGAGCAGTACTTC.

This clone was counted once. The V call is TRBV25-1, the J call TRBJ1-5; D call uncertain. The CDR3 totals 14 residues. Trimming took off 7 bases at V and 3 bases at J, with 13 bases between the two ends. In germline, CDR1 is MGHDK, CDR2 SYGVNS. CDR3 loop: CASIPQSPNQPQHF. Here the CDR3 DNA reads TGTGCCAGCATCCCGCAGTCACCCAATCAGCCCCAGCATTTT.

The chain links TRBV2 to TRBJ2-7; 11 bases match TRBD1. The CDR3 loop spans 15 amino acids. Germline V lookup: CDR1 SNHLY, CDR2 FYNNEI. The trim removed 6 bases at V and 1 base at J, leaving 5 bases unmatched. CDR3 nucleotide sequence: TGTGCCAGCAGAGCCGGGACAGGGGGGTCCTACGAGCAGTACTTC. Translated: CASRAGTGGSYEQYF.

The chain has TRBV5-5 and TRBJ2-1; TRBD2 aligns across 8 bases. The V gene end was trimmed by 3 bases and the J gene end by 7 bases; junction bases not matched to a gene: 12. This CDR3 spans 16 amino acids. The germline CDR1 and CDR2 sequences are SGHKS and YYEKEE (reference sequence). CDR3 in amino acids: CASSSRASGGGNEQFF. CDR3 DNA sequence: TGTGCCAGCAGCTCCCGGGCGAGCGGGGGAGGGAATGAGCAGTTCTTC.

The V call is TRBV5-4, the J call TRBJ1-2; possible D gene TRBD1, 5 bases. Trimming left V 0 bases short and J 2 bases short, with 11 bases between. CDR3 length: 15 amino acids. Per germline, CDR1 SGHNT and CDR2 YYREEE (reference sequence). The CDR3 reads CASSLATERNYGYTF. The DNA for the CDR3 is TGTGCCAGCAGCTTGGCGACAGAGAGAAACTATGGCTACACCTTC.

This clone is a singleton in its sample. The chain combines TRBV5-1 with TRBJ1-6; the D gene is possibly TRBD1 (5 bases). The V gene lost 2 bases and the J gene lost 6 bases, with 6 bases spanning the gap. Germline V gene lookup returns CDR1 SGHRS and CDR2 YFSETQ. CDR3 length equals 13 residues. This CDR3 is CASSFDSNSPLHF. The CDR3 region has the DNA TGCGCCAGCAGCTTTGACAGTAATTCACCCCTCCACTTT.

The V gene is TRBV7-2, the J gene TRBJ2-7; 7 bases are shared with TRBD1. This CDR3 region has 15 residues. Germline V gives CDR1 SGHTA, CDR2 FQGNSA. V dropped 3 bases and J dropped 3; count of bases not matched to a gene: 8. The chain's CDR3 is CASSFVSTGVYEQYF. CDR3 bases: TGTGCCAGCAGCTTCGTATCAACAGGGGTCTACGAGCAGTACTTC.

The chain is built from TRBV11-2 and TRBJ2-7, with 7 nucleotides matching TRBD2. V shed 5 bases, J shed 3 bases, and the junction held 13 bases outside the gene matches. The CDR3 covers 16 residues. Germline V gene sequence: CDR1 SGHAT, CDR2 FQNNGV. The DNA of the CDR3 is TGTGCCAGCAGCGCACCCCGGACTAGTGATTACTACGAGCAGTACTTC. Translation gives CASSAPRTSDYYEQYF.

The V gene is TRBV5-1, the J gene TRBJ2-1; 11 nucleotides agree with TRBD2. The V and J ends lost 2 bases and 6 bases, in that order; junction bases with no gene match: 7. Germline V gene sequence: CDR1 SGHRS, CDR2 YFSETQ. The CDR3 contains 16 residues. The CDR3 sequence: CASSFLTSGNVNEQFF. CDR3 nucleotide sequence: TGCGCCAGCAGCTTCCTGACTAGCGGGAATGTCAATGAGCAGTTCTTC.

This clone showed up just a few times. This sequence joins TRBV6-5 and TRBJ2-5; 8 bases match TRBD1. Germline trimming cut 7 bases from V and 4 bases from J; bases unmatched to any gene: 11. This CDR3 contains 15 residues. Germline V gives CDR1 MNHEY, CDR2 SVGAGI. CDR3 sequence: CASTPRRTGRETQYF. In nucleotides, the CDR3 is TGTGCCAGCACCCCACGTAGGACAGGGCGAGAGACCCAGTACTTC.

This clone has a single count. The CDR3: CASSLGTGGSISNEQFF. The CDR3 DNA reads as TGTGCCAGCAGCTTAGGGACAGGGGGCTCGATATCCAATGAGCAGTTCTTC. V usage is TRBV7-2 and J usage is TRBJ2-7; 11 bases are shared with TRBD1. The tail of the sequence fits TRBJ2-1 better, so the J call may be wrong. The CDR3 length is 17 residues. CDR1 is SGHTA and CDR2 is FQGNSA in the germline V gene.

The genes are TRBV6-5 and TRBJ2-7; possible D gene TRBD1, 5 bases. With 2 bases removed from V and 3 bases from J, the gap between germline ends came to 14 bases. CDR1 and CDR2 from the germline V gene are MNHEY and SVGAGI. CDR3 length: 15 residues. DNA of the CDR3: TGTGCCAGCAGTTACGGCCCAGGGAAAATCTACGAGCAGTACTTC. Translation gives CASSYGPGKIYEQYF.

This chain connects TRBV7-9 to TRBJ2-1; a weak D match, TRBD2 (6 bases). Trimming stripped 1 base from V and 4 bases from J, with 14 bases between. CDR3 length equals 16 residues. Germline CDR1 SEHNR, CDR2 FQNEAQ (reference sequence). The CDR3: CASSLVAAGTYNEQFF. Here the CDR3 DNA reads TGTGCCAGCAGCTTAGTAGCGGCGGGAACTTACAATGAGCAGTTCTTC.

The rearrangement joins TRBV28 to TRBJ2-7; 7 bases match TRBD2. CDR3 length: 15 amino acids. Trimming cost V 5 bases and J 3 bases; bases outside gene matches: 10. Germline values: CDR1 MDHEN, CDR2 SYDVKM. In DNA form, the CDR3 reads TGTGCCAGCAGTCCTGGGGGGGAGAGGGGCTACGAGCAGTACTTC. It translates to CASSPGGERGYEQYF. Complete variable domain (other parts from reference TRBV28 and TRBJ2-7): DVKVTQSSRYLVKRTGEKVFLECVQDMDHENMFWYRQDPGLGLRLIYFSYDVKMKEKGDIPEGYSVSREKKERFSLILESASTNQTSMYLCASSPGGERGYEQYFGPGTRLTVT.

The chain uses TRBV9 and TRBJ2-3; 9 nucleotides agree with TRBD2. CDR3 size: 15 residues. Germline trimming cut 0 bases from V and 6 bases from J; bases unmatched to any gene: 5. Germline CDR1 and CDR2: SGDLS and YYNGEE. The CDR3 DNA follows: TGTGCCAGCAGCGTAGTAGGCGGGGGGGCCGATACGCAGTATTTT. As protein: CASSVVGGGADTQYF. The complete variable domain, with remaining parts taken from reference TRBV9 and TRBJ2-3, reads DSGVTQTPKHLITATGQRVTLRCSPRSGDLSVYWYQQSLDQGLQFLIQYYNGEERAKGNILERFSAQQFPDLHSELNLSSLELGDSALYFCASSVVGGGADTQYFGPGTRLTVL.

The gene calls are TRBV5-1 and TRBJ2-2, with D maybe TRBD1 (7 bases). V was pared by 4 bases and J by 5 bases, with 15 bases between. The CDR3 extends over 15 amino acids. Germline assignment: CDR1 SGHRS and CDR2 YFSETQ. This CDR3 is CASSAGRGETGELFF. In DNA, the CDR3 is TGCGCCAGCAGCGCGGGCAGGGGGGAGACCGGGGAGCTGTTTTTT.